What follows are 7 T cell receptor beta chains derived from one specimen sequenced in a study of blood T cell repertoires in COVID-19. Here immunoSEQ multiplex PCR was the method, and the copy in TCRdb shows in-frame clones only, minus some. Among about 180,000 clones listed, about 80% were seen once. The sample taken for sequencing was PBMCs or T cells enriched from blood (not recorded which). The receptor set was obtained from a man in his fifties or sixties who had been exposed to COVID-19.

The chain uses TRBV9 and TRBJ2-3; 9 bases are a match to TRBD2. The CDR3 sequence is 16 residues long. V lost 3 bases to trimming and J lost 3 bases; unmatched junction nucleotides: 8. Per the germline V gene, CDR1 is SGDLS and CDR2 is YYNGEE. The CDR3 is CASSGPGLAATDTQYF. In nucleotides, the CDR3 is TGTGCCAGCAGCGGACCGGGACTAGCCGCAACAGATACGCAGTATTTT. The variable domain in full, with the rest retrieved from reference TRBV9 and TRBJ2-3, is DSGVTQTPKHLITATGQRVTLRCSPRSGDLSVYWYQQSLDQGLQFLIQYYNGEERAKGNILERFSAQQFPDLHSELNLSSLELGDSALYFCASSGPGLAATDTQYFGPGTRLTVL.

This sequence joins TRBV3-1 (or the pseudogene TRBV3-2) and TRBJ2-5; TRBD2 aligns across 9 bases. The CDR3 has 15 amino acids. Trimming cost V 0 bases and J 2 bases; bases outside gene matches: 1. Germline-derived CDR1 and CDR2 are LGHDT and YNNKEL (reference sequence). This CDR3 is CASSQDGLAQETQYF. The CDR3 DNA sequence: TGTGCCAGCAGCCAAGATGGACTAGCGCAAGAGACCCAGTACTTC.

This clone was observed a handful of times. This rearrangement joins TRBV29-1 to TRBJ2-7, with 8 positions matching TRBD1. Germline lookup yields CDR1 SQVTM and CDR2 ANQGSEA. The CDR3 has 12 residues. CDR3 residues: CRGDRYTYEQYF. In nucleotides, the CDR3 is TGCAGGGGGGACAGGTACACCTACGAGCAGTACTTC.

The V call is TRBV3-1 (or the pseudogene TRBV3-2), the J call TRBJ2-1; D is uncertain. The germline CDR1 and CDR2 sequences are LGHDT and YNNKEL (reference sequence). V lost 1 base to trimming and J lost 1 base, with 11 bases between them. The CDR3 covers 16 residues. In DNA, the CDR3 is TGTGCCAGCAGCCAAGTACTCTACGGTTCCTACAATGAGCAGTTCTTC. This codes for CASSQVLYGSYNEQFF.

This rearrangement joins TRBV10-3 to TRBJ2-3; D call uncertain. The germline gives CDR1 ENHRY, CDR2 SYGVKD. The CDR3 has 11 residues. V lost 7 bases and J 6 bases, leaving 8 bases between the germline ends. CDR3 coding DNA: TGTGCCATCACTTTGAGGGATACGCAGTATTTT. Translating gives CAITLRDTQYF.

The chain uses TRBV5-6 and TRBJ2-7; perhaps TRBD1 as D (6 bases). The CDR3 runs 13 residues. Germline CDR1 is SGHDT and CDR2 is YYEEEE. V dropped 4 bases and J dropped 3 bases, with 11 bases sitting between them. CDR3 residues: CASSPGHLYEQYF. As DNA, the CDR3 is TGTGCCAGCAGCCCGGGACACCTCTACGAGCAGTACTTC. Full variable domain (remainder filled in from reference TRBV5-6 and TRBJ2-7): DAGVTQSPTHLIKTRGQQVTLRCSPKSGHDTVSWYQQALGQGPQFIFQYYEEEERQRGNFPDRFSGHQFPNYSSELNVNALLLGDSALYLCASSPGHLYEQYFGPGTRLTVT.

This clone was picked up a small number of times. The chain is built from TRBV6-6 and TRBJ1-3, with D uncertain. The germline gives CDR1 MNHNY, CDR2 SVGAGI (reference sequence). The CDR3 totals 17 residues. Trimming cost V 5 bases and J 7 bases, with 24 bases left between them. In DNA form, the CDR3 reads TGTGCCAGCAGTCGGACGATTGGCGGGCCATTGGGGAACACCATATATTTT. It yields the protein CASSRTIGGPLGNTIYF.